What follows are 21 T cell receptor beta chains derived from one specimen sequenced in a study of cytomegalovirus exposure and HLA in healthy donors. PCR employed 60 Vbeta and 13 Jbeta primers. Libraries were prepared by immunoSEQ multiplex PCR; TCRdb keeps only in-frame clonotypes and omits some of them. Among 150,000 to 200,000 clones listed, 85% were seen once. The material sequenced was PBMCs. The receptor source for this set is a boy between 2 and 10 years old in good health and CMV-seronegative.

The chain uses TRBV6-6 and TRBJ1-5, with D maybe TRBD1 (6 bases). The CDR3 consists of 13 residues. Trimming took off 4 bases at V and 4 bases at J, with 8 bases between the two ends. CDR1 and CDR2 from the germline V gene are MNHNY and SVGAGI (reference sequence). The DNA for the CDR3 is TGTGCCAGCAGTTCAACAGGGAATCAGCCCCAGCATTTT. Translated, it gives CASSSTGNQPQHF.

Remarks on this clone: Other DNA sequences in this sample translate to the same CDR3. The chain uses TRBV5-1 and TRBJ2-5; 10 nucleotides match TRBD2. Germline V gene sequence: CDR1 SGHRS, CDR2 YFSETQ. This CDR3 spans 19 amino acids. After removal of 5 bases from V and 6 bases from J, the junction contained 22 bases not matched to a gene. The CDR3 nucleotides are TGCGCCAGCAGATCACCGGTTGGGGTAGTAGCGGGGGGAGGCAAGACCCAGTACTTC. It specifies CASRSPVGVVAGGGKTQYF.

V usage is TRBV13 and J usage is TRBJ2-1, with a possible D match to TRBD1 (6 bases). The CDR3 loop spans 15 amino acids. Trimming cost V 0 bases and J 8 bases, with 14 bases left between them. Germline V gives CDR1 PRHDT, CDR2 FYEKMQ (reference sequence). CDR3 coding DNA: TGTGCCAGCAGCTTAGGACTGGGGGCTCGGCATGAGCAGTTCTTC. Amino acids: CASSLGLGARHEQFF.

The chain employs TRBV5-4 and TRBJ2-2, with a weak D call TRBD1 (6 bases). Germline CDR1 SGHNT, CDR2 YYREEE (reference sequence). The CDR3 runs 16 residues. The V end was cut by 5 bases, the J end by 2 bases, with 16 bases between. CDR3 nucleotide sequence: TGTGCCAGCAGTTCTGTACTGGGGGCCAACACCGGGGAGCTGTTTTTT. Translating it yields CASSSVLGANTGELFF.

This chain connects TRBV19 to TRBJ2-2; tentative D call: TRBD2 (7 bases). V dropped 7 bases and J dropped 5 bases, with 11 bases sitting between them. The length of the CDR3 is 13 residues. CDR1 and CDR2 (germline): LNHDA, SQIVND (reference sequence). In DNA, the CDR3 is TGTGCCAGTAAAAGGGGGGGGACCGGGGAGCTGTTTTTT. Its protein is CASKRGGTGELFF.

The gene calls are TRBV7-3 and TRBJ2-3; D is ambiguous. V was clipped by 6 bases and J by 4 bases, with 23 bases between them. The CDR3 extends over 17 amino acids. Looked up from germline, CDR1 is SGHTA and CDR2 is FQGTGA. The CDR3 DNA follows: TGTGCCAGCAGGCACCTGAGACTCCGATATTCCTCAGATACGCAGTATTTT. Translated: CASRHLRLRYSSDTQYF.

The rearrangement links TRBV7-2 to TRBJ2-3, with D unclear. Trimming took off 2 bases at V and 3 bases at J, with 9 bases between the two ends. This CDR3 spans 14 amino acids. Germline loops: CDR1 SGHTA, CDR2 FQGNSA. The CDR3 DNA sequence: TGTGCCAGCAGCTTATCATCGACAACAGATACGCAGTATTTT. It translates to CASSLSSTTDTQYF.

V gene TRBV2 combines with J gene TRBJ2-5; 7 positions agree with TRBD2. Per germline, CDR1 SNHLY and CDR2 FYNNEI. This CDR3 region has 13 residues. With 10 bases clipped from V and 3 bases from J, the junction kept 8 bases outside the gene matches. CDR3 sequence (DNA): TGTGCCATCCGAGGACTAGTGGAAGAGACCCAGTACTTC. Protein product: CAIRGLVEETQYF.

In this sample, this clone turned up a few times. The chain recombines TRBV14 with TRBJ2-4; D possibly corresponds to TRBD1 (5 bases). The ends were cut back, 2 bases at V and 0 bases at J, with 14 bases in the middle. CDR1 is SGHDN and CDR2 is FVKESK in the germline V gene. The CDR3 runs 17 residues. The CDR3 DNA is TGTGCCAGCAGCCAAAGGAATGGGGCTTTAGCCAAAAACATTCAGTACTTC. This gives the protein CASSQRNGALAKNIQYF.

CDR3 loop: CASSLSGGNEQFF. The CDR3 coding sequence is TGCGCCAGCAGCCTATCCGGAGGGAATGAGCAGTTCTTC. The rearrangement links TRBV4-1 to TRBJ2-1; D might be TRBD2 (6 bases). V shed 4 bases and J shed 7 bases, with 11 bases lying between them. The CDR3 totals 13 residues. Per the germline V gene, CDR1 is MGHRA and CDR2 is YSYEKL.

The chain uses TRBV7-2 and TRBJ1-1, with D uncertain. V gave up 2 bases and J gave up 6 bases, with 19 bases separating them. This CDR3 is 16 amino acids long. Germline assignment: CDR1 SGHTA and CDR2 FQGNSA. DNA for the CDR3: TGTGCCAGCAGCTTATCCCCTTCTCTCGCGGCGGCTGAAGCTTTCTTT. Encoded protein: CASSLSPSLAAAEAFF.

This chain connects TRBV19 to TRBJ1-5, with 10 positions matching TRBD1. Germline V gene sequence: CDR1 LNHDA, CDR2 SQIVND (reference sequence). The length of the CDR3 is 15 residues. The V and J ends lost 4 bases and 4 bases, in that order; junction bases with no gene match: 4. The CDR3 reads CASSSRDRGNQPQHF. The CDR3 coding sequence is TGTGCCAGTAGTAGTAGGGACAGGGGTAATCAGCCCCAGCATTTT.

This chain joins TRBV5-1 and TRBJ2-1, with 9 bases fitting TRBD2. CDR3 length: 16 residues. From germline, CDR1 is SGHRS and CDR2 YFSETQ. The V and J ends lost 0 bases and 6 bases, in that order; junction bases with no gene match: 7. In DNA form, the CDR3 reads TGCGCCAGCAGCTTGGCCTTAGCGGGGGAGAGCAATGAGCAGTTCTTC. Its protein is CASSLALAGESNEQFF.

The chain combines TRBV9 with TRBJ1-6, with no clear D. The germline CDR1 and CDR2 sequences are SGDLS and YYNGEE. Trimming pared 7 bases from V and 6 bases from J, leaving 14 bases between. The CDR3 sequence is 14 residues long. CDR3 residues: CASAPGGSNSPLHF. The CDR3 DNA follows: TGTGCCAGCGCGCCCGGAGGGAGTAATTCACCCCTCCACTTT.

The rearrangement joins TRBV27 to TRBJ1-1; TRBD1 is a possible D gene (6 bases). Per germline, CDR1 MNHEY and CDR2 SMNVEV (reference sequence). The CDR3 is 13 residues long. The germline V and J ends were trimmed by 4 bases and 4 bases, with 10 bases remaining between them. The CDR3 DNA is TGTGCCAGCAGTTGGGCCAGGGGCACTGAAGCTTTCTTT. It is translated as CASSWARGTEAFF.

V usage is TRBV28 and J usage is TRBJ1-1; D not certain. This CDR3 has 16 residues. Germline V CDR1 and CDR2: MDHEN, SYDVKM. V was cut by 2 bases and J by 5 bases, with 18 bases left in between. CDR3 loop: CASSLIRGVRRTEAFF. The CDR3 DNA is TGTGCCAGCAGTTTAATTCGCGGGGTTCGTCGGACTGAAGCTTTCTTT.

The chain has TRBV29-1 and TRBJ1-2; D is undetermined. V gave up 4 bases and J gave up 4 bases, with 10 bases separating them. This CDR3 contains 12 residues. Germline V gene lookup returns CDR1 SQVTM and CDR2 ANQGSEA. Here the CDR3 reads CSVVEESYGYTF. The CDR3 DNA sequence: TGCAGCGTTGTCGAGGAATCCTATGGCTACACCTTC.

The chain is built from TRBV6-5 and TRBJ1-1, with 8 bases that match TRBD1. The CDR3 spans 15 residues. Looked up from germline, CDR1 is MNHEY and CDR2 is SVGAGI. With 6 bases clipped from V and 0 bases from J, the junction kept 6 bases outside the gene matches. The CDR3 DNA reads as TGTGCCAGCAGAGAGACAGGGGCCATGAACACTGAAGCTTTCTTT. Translation gives CASRETGAMNTEAFF.

The chain recombines TRBV5-3 with TRBJ2-2; tentative D call: TRBD1 (5 bases). TRBV5-3 is an ORF; its function is uncertain. Trimming shortened V by 2 bases and J by 6 bases, and 8 bases separated the two germline ends. This CDR3 is built from 13 residues. The CDR3 DNA reads TGTGCCAGAAGCTTCCCCAGGGCCGGGGAGCTGTTTTTT. Translation: CARSFPRAGELFF.

The chain has TRBV11-2 and TRBJ1-5; TRBD1 is a possible D gene (6 bases). The CDR3 consists of 15 residues. Germline V gives CDR1 SGHAT, CDR2 FQNNGV. Between the trimmed V and J ends, which lost 3 bases and 1 base, there was a span of 10 bases. The CDR3 protein is CASSFRGSSNQPQHF. As DNA, the CDR3 is TGTGCCAGCAGCTTCAGGGGCTCCAGCAATCAGCCCCAGCATTTT.

The chain has TRBV18 and TRBJ1-2; D remains ambiguous. The CDR3 is 14 amino acids. From germline, CDR1 is KGHSH and CDR2 LQKENI. Trimming left V 1 base short and J 7 bases short, with 13 bases between. CDR3 sequence reads: CASSPRVAGCGYTF. The DNA of the CDR3 is TGTGCCAGCTCACCACGGGTGGCGGGTTGTGGCTACACCTTC.